This TCR beta chain was sequenced in a study of tumor-infiltrating lymphocytes in primary liver carcinoma. CDR3 length: 14 amino acids. Trimming took 6 bases from V and 5 from J; bases not matched to a gene: 8. With around 450 ng total RNA as template and a constant-region primer, TCR beta cDNA was made. Slightly modified ARM-PCR served as the procedure for the TCR beta libraries. These libraries came from three rounds of nested multiplex PCR. The two initial PCR rounds, 9 to 11 cycles each, used TRBV1-TRBV30 forward and C-beta reverse primers. From the multiplex PCR reads, TCRdb called clonotypes with MiXCR, one entry per CDR3 protein. The sample has roughly 100,000 distinct CDR3 sequences; around 84% are singletons. Extraction of RNA together with DNA used roughly 19-32 mg of unsorted bulk tissue.

Sequenced: liver tumor tissue from sampling region 3. Subset specified: tumor region T3, left-lateral pole. This TCR derives from a man aged 35 to 55 with primary liver carcinoma and hepatitis B virus infection. V usage is TRBV12-3 or TRBV12-4 and J usage is TRBJ2-7; 9 positions match TRBD1. CDR3 residues: CASRPTGGVDEQYF. The CDR3, as DNA: TGTGCCAGCAGACCGACAGGGGGAGTGGACGAGCAGTACTTC.